These 13 T cell receptor beta chains were all obtained from the same sample, sequenced in a study of blood T cell repertoires in COVID-19 (dated by TCRdb to 2019 to 2021). Libraries were constructed by the immunoSEQ multiplex PCR assay. TCRdb obtained this table from immuneACCESS and retained in-frame rearrangements with V and J assigned. These tables miss some clones; where compared with another copy, unresolved V genes account for less than half of the shortfall, and the remainder is unexplained. The sample has about 150,000 clones on record, about 82% of them singletons. Of the sample, 6.2% falls within the top ten clones. Material for sequencing was PBMCs or T cells enriched from blood (not recorded which). The source is a woman between 40 and 50 years old who had recovered from COVID-19.

The chain is built from TRBV7-9 and TRBJ2-7; D perhaps matches TRBD1 (5 bases). CDR1 is SEHNR and CDR2 is FQNEAQ in the germline V gene (reference sequence). V was clipped by 5 bases and J by 4 bases, with 15 bases between them. This CDR3 comprises 14 residues. In DNA form, the CDR3 reads TGTGCCAGCAGCCCAGGGCAATGGCCTTACGAGCAGTACTTC. Protein: CASSPGQWPYEQYF.

The rearrangement uses TRBV7-3 and TRBJ2-1; D is uncertain. CDR1 SGHTA and CDR2 FQGTGA come from the germline V gene. This CDR3 is built from 13 residues. The V end was cut by 5 bases, the J end by 5 bases, with 10 bases between. The CDR3 region has the DNA TGTGCCAGCAGCCGCACTTTAGACAATGAGCAGTTCTTC. Its translation is CASSRTLDNEQFF.

This clone occurred a few times. The genes are TRBV29-1 and TRBJ2-1; the match to TRBD2 covers 8 bases. V trimming: 1 base; J trimming: 1 base; junction bases outside the gene matches: 6. Germline CDR1 reads SQVTM; CDR2 reads ANQGSEA. The CDR3 covers 16 residues. The DNA of the CDR3 is TGCAGCGTTGAAGTATGGAAGCGGGAGTCCTACAATGAGCAGTTCTTC. Protein: CSVEVWKRESYNEQFF.

The genes are TRBV10-3 and TRBJ1-4; D may be TRBD1 (5 bases). V dropped 3 bases and J dropped 6 bases, with 11 bases sitting between them. The V gene's germline CDR1 is ENHRY and CDR2 SYGVKD. CDR3 length equals 14 residues. The CDR3 region is CAISETGRDEKLFF. For the CDR3, the DNA is TGTGCCATCAGTGAAACGGGCAGGGATGAAAAACTGTTTTTT.

The chain is built from TRBV5-1 and TRBJ2-2; D is possibly TRBD1 (5 bases). Trimming cost V 0 bases and J 4 bases, with 10 bases left between them. The length of the CDR3 is 15 residues. Germline values: CDR1 SGHRS, CDR2 YFSETQ. CDR3 protein: CASSLEAGRTGELFF. CDR3 nucleotides: TGCGCCAGCAGCTTGGAAGCAGGGCGCACCGGGGAGCTGTTTTTT. Full variable domain (missing parts from reference TRBV5-1 and TRBJ2-2): KAGVTQTPRYLIKTRGQQVTLSCSPISGHRSVSWYQQTPGQGLQFLFEYFSETQRNKGNFPGRFSGRQFSNSRSEMNVSTLELGDSALYLCASSLEAGRTGELFFGEGSRLTVL.

V usage is TRBV5-4 and J usage is TRBJ2-5; D uncertain. The length of the CDR3 is 16 residues. V was clipped by 0 bases and J by 2 bases, with 14 bases between them. Germline lookup yields CDR1 SGHNT and CDR2 YYREEE (reference sequence). The CDR3 DNA is TGTGCCAGCAGCTTGGACGGCGAACCGAGGCAAGAGACCCAGTACTTC. Translated, it gives CASSLDGEPRQETQYF.

The chain carries TRBV3-1 (or the pseudogene TRBV3-2) and TRBJ2-1; the match to TRBD1 covers 10 bases. CDR3 length: 14 residues. Germline trimming cut 7 bases from V and 7 bases from J; bases unmatched to any gene: 7. Germline V lookup: CDR1 LGHDT, CDR2 YNNKEL (reference sequence). The CDR3 reads CASTRQGAQNEQFF. CDR3 in DNA: TGTGCCAGCACCCGACAGGGGGCTCAGAATGAGCAGTTCTTC.

V gene TRBV5-5 combines with J gene TRBJ2-7, with TRBD1 matching 7 bases. The CDR3 is 15 amino acids. Looked up from germline, CDR1 is SGHKS and CDR2 is YYEKEE (reference sequence). The junction had 9 bases not matched to a gene; V was cut back by 4 bases and J by 2 bases. CDR3 DNA: TGTGCCAGCAGCCCGGGGACAGAATTTACCTACGAGCAGTACTTC. It is translated as CASSPGTEFTYEQYF.

The chain has TRBV5-1 and TRBJ2-5, with 10 bases that match TRBD2. The CDR3 spans 14 residues. Germline V gives CDR1 SGHRS, CDR2 YFSETQ. J lost 3 bases, V lost 4 bases, and 3 bases had no gene match. CDR3 amino acids: CASSTGLAEETQYF. The CDR3 nucleotides read TGCGCCAGCAGCACCGGACTAGCGGAAGAGACCCAGTACTTC. Drawing the rest from reference TRBV5-1 and TRBJ2-5, the complete variable domain is KAGVTQTPRYLIKTRGQQVTLSCSPISGHRSVSWYQQTPGQGLQFLFEYFSETQRNKGNFPGRFSGRQFSNSRSEMNVSTLELGDSALYLCASSTGLAEETQYFGPGTRLLVL.

This clone turned up a few times. V gene TRBV7-7 combines with J gene TRBJ2-2; weak D call: TRBD2 (5 bases). The CDR3 extends over 15 amino acids. V gave up 5 bases and J gave up 6 bases, with 16 bases separating them. Per the germline V gene, CDR1 is SSHAT and CDR2 is FNYEAQ (reference sequence). CDR3 DNA: TGTGCCAGCAGCCCCGGCGGCGGGCTTCCCGGGGAGCTGTTTTTT. It is translated as CASSPGGGLPGELFF.

This sequence joins TRBV30 and TRBJ1-4; the D gene is possibly TRBD1 (5 bases). In germline, CDR1 is GTSNPN, CDR2 SVGIG (reference sequence). Trimming removed 0 bases from V and 8 bases from J, with 10 bases in between. The CDR3 contains 13 residues. The CDR3 nucleotides are TGTGCCTGGAGTGTTCAGGGAGGCGAAAAACTGTTTTTT. Its protein product is CAWSVQGGEKLFF.

The gene calls are TRBV7-8 and TRBJ2-3, with 7 bases matching TRBD1. V shed 1 base, J shed 3 bases, and the junction held 4 bases outside the gene matches. The V gene's germline CDR1 is SGHVS and CDR2 FQNEAQ. The CDR3 is 15 amino acids. CDR3 sequence: CASSLEGGWTDTQYF. The CDR3 DNA reads as TGTGCCAGCAGCTTAGAAGGGGGCTGGACAGATACGCAGTATTTT.

This clone is large by share. The rearrangement uses TRBV24-1 and TRBJ2-3, with 9 bases aligning to TRBD2. The CDR3 has 16 residues. The V and J ends lost 1 base and 2 bases, in that order; junction bases with no gene match: 3. Germline V lookup: CDR1 KGHDR, CDR2 SFDVKD. CDR3 protein: CATSDFIAGDTDTQYF. The DNA of the CDR3 is TGTGCCACCAGTGATTTCATAGCGGGGGACACAGATACGCAGTATTTT.